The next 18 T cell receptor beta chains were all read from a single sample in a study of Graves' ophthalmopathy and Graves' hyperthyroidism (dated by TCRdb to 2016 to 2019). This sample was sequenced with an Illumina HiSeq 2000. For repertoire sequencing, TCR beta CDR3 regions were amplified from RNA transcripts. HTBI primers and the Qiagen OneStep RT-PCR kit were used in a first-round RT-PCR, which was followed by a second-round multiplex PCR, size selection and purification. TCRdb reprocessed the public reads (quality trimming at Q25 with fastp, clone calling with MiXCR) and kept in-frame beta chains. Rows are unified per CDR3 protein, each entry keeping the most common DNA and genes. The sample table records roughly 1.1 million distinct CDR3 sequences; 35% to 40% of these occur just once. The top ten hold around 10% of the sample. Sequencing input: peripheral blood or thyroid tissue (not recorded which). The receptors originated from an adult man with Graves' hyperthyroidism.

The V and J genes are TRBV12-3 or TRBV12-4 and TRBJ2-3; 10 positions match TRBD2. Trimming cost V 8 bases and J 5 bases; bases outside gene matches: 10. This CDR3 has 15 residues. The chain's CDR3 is CASGSSGSPIDTQYF. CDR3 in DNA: TGTGCCAGCGGCTCTAGCGGGAGTCCGATAGATACGCAGTATTTT.

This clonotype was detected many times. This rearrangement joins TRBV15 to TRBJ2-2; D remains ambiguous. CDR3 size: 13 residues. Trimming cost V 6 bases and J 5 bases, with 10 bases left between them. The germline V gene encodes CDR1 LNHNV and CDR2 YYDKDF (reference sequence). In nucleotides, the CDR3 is TGTGCCACCAGGATTGTGGATACCGGGGAGCTGTTTTTT. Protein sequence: CATRIVDTGELFF.

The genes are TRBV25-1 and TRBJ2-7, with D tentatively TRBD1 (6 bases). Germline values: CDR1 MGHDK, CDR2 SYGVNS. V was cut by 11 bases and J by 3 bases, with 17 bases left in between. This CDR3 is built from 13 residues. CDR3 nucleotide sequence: TGTGCCTGGAGTACGGGACACGGCTACGAGCAGTACTTC. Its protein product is CAWSTGHGYEQYF.

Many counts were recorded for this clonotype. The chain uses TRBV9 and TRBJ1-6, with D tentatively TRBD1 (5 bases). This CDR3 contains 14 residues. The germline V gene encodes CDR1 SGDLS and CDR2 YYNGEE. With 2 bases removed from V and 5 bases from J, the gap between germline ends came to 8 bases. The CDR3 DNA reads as TGTGCCAGCAGCGTCTCGGACAATAATTCACCCCTCCACTTT. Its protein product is CASSVSDNNSPLHF.

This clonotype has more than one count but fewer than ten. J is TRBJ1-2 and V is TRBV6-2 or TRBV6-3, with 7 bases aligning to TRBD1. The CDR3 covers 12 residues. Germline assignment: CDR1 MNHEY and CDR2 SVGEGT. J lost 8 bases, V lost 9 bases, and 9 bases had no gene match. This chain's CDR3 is CASRDSLEGYTF. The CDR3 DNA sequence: TGTGCCAGTAGGGACAGCTTGGAAGGCTACACCTTC.

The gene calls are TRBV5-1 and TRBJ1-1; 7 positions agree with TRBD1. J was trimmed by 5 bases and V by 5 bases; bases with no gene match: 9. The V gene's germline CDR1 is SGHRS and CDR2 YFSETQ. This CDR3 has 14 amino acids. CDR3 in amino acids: CASSYRGVGTEAFF. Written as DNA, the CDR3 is TGCGCCAGCAGTTACAGGGGCGTCGGGACTGAAGCTTTCTTT.

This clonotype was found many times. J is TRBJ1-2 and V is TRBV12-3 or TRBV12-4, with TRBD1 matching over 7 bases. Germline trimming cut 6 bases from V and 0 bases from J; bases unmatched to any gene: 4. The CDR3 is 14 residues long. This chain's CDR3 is CASSPGTANYGYTF. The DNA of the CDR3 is TGTGCCAGCAGCCCCGGGACAGCTAACTATGGCTACACCTTC.

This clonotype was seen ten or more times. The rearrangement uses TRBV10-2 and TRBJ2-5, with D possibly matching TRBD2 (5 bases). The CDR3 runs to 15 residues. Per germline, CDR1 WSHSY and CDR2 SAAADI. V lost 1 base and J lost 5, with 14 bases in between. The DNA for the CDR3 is TGCGCCAGCAGTGAGTGGAGGAGCTCCTTGGAGACCCAGTACTTC. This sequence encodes CASSEWRSSLETQYF.

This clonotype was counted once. The CDR3 reads CASSYDSRQETQYF. The CDR3 nucleotides read TGTGCCAGCAGTTACGACAGTCGCCAAGAGACCCAGTACTTC. The chain links TRBV2 to TRBJ2-5; D perhaps matches TRBD1 (5 bases). Deletions cut 5 bases from V and 1 base from J, with 11 bases between. The CDR3 has 14 residues. CDR1 SNHLY and CDR2 FYNNEI come from the germline V gene.

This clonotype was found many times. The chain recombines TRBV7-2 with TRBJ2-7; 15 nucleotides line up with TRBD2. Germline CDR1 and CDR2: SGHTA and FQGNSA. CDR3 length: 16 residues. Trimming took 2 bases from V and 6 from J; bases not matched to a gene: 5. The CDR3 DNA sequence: TGTGCCAGCAGCTTAATGGGGACTAGCGGGAGGAGCGAGCAGTACTTC. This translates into CASSLMGTSGRSEQYF.

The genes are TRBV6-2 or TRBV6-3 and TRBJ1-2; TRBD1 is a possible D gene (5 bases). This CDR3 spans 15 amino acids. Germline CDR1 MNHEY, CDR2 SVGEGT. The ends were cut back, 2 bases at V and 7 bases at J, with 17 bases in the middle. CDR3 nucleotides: TGTGCCAGCAGTTACCTCGGGACTGCATCGGGTGGCTACACCTTC. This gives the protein CASSYLGTASGGYTF.

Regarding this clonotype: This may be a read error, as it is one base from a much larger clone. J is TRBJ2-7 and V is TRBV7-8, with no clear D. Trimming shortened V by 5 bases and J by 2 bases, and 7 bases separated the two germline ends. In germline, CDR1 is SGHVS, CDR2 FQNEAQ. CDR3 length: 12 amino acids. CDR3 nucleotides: TGTGCCAGCAGCATCATCGCCTACGAGCAGTACTTC. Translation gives CASSIIAYEQYF.

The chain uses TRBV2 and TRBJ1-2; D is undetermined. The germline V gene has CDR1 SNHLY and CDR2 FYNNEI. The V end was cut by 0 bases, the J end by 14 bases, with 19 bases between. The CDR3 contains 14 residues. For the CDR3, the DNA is TGTGCCAGCAGTGAAGCGCGAGAGGTGGATTGGATAACCTTC. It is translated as CASSEAREVDWITF.

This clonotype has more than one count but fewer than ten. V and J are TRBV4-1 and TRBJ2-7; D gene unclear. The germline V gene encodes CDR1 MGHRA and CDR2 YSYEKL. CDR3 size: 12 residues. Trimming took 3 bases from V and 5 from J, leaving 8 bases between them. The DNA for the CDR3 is TGCGCCAGCAGCCAGATATCAGACGAGCAGTACTTC. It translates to CASSQISDEQYF.

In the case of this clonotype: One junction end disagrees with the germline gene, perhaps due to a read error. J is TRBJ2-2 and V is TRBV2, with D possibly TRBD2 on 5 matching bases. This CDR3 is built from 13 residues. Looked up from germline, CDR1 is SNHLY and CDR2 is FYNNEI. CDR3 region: CASSGRNTGELCF. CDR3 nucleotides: TGTGCCAGCAGTGGGCGGAACACCGGGGAGCTGTGTTTT. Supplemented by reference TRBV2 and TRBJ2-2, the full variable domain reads EPEVTQTPSHQVTQMGQEVILRCVPISNHLYFYWYRQILGQKVEFLVSFYNNEISEKSEIFDDQFSVERPDGSNFTLKIRSTKLEDSAMYFCASSGRNTGELCFGEGSRLTVL.

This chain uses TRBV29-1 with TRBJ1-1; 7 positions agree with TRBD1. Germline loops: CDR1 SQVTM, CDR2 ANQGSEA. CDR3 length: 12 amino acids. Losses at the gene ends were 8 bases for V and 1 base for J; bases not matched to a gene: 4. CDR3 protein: CSPTGENTEAFF. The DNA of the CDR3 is TGCAGCCCCACAGGGGAGAACACTGAAGCTTTCTTT.

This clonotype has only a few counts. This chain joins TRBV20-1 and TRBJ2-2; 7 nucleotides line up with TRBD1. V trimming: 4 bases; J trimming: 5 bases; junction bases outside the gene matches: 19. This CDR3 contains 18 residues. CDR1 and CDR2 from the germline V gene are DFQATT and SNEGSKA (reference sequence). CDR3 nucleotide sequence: TGCAGTGCTACTAGACGACAGGGTCTCCTGTCGGAAACCGGGGAGCTGTTTTTT. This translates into CSATRRQGLLSETGELFF.

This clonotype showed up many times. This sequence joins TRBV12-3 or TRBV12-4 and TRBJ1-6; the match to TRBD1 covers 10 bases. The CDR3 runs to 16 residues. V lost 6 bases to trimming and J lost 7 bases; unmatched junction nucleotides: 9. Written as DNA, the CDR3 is TGTGCCAGCAGCCCCGGGAGGGGACAGGGGAATTCACCCCTCCACTTT. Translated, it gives CASSPGRGQGNSPLHF.